The T cell receptor (beta chain) under discussion was sequenced for a study of T cells in Graves' hyperthyroidism and ophthalmopathy (dated by TCRdb to about 2019). As for the study more broadly: Peripheral blood was collected at initial diagnosis, before any treatment. TCR V-J signatures able to tell the groups apart were searched for in a discovery cohort of some 100 patients, of whom under 45 had Graves' ophthalmopathy and around 57 had stable Graves' hyperthyroidism. Whether ophthalmopathy could be predicted prospectively was tested in an independent validation cohort made up of 18 to 20 hyperthyroidism patients plus 17 patients who later progressed to ophthalmopathy. For training and testing, the roughly 97 patients in the discovery cohort were randomly divided in a 7:3 ratio. In addition, the study compared T-cell repertoires in thyroid tissue and in blood from several Graves' hyperthyroidism patients. After blood sampling, hyperthyroidism patients were treated with methimazole at a starting dose of 30 mg daily, and ophthalmopathy patients were treated with high-dose intravenous methylprednisolone. The paper reports TCR Vbeta CDR3 sequencing of roughly 140 peripheral blood samples: 40 or so ophthalmopathy, 70 to 85 hyperthyroidism and around 17 progressor patients.

Hyperthyroidism patients were newly diagnosed, with disease duration under 2 months, and aged 18 to 65 years. Exclusion was applied to patients with uncontrolled infections, other autoimmune diseases, pregnancy or lactation. Diagnoses were based on clinical symptoms, serum thyroxine and TRAb, thyroid ultrasound and orbital computed tomography. Blood from progressor patients was collected at the time of first diagnosis with hyperthyroidism, before any ophthalmopathy symptoms had appeared. Ficoll-Paque density gradient centrifugation was used to isolate PBMCs from 9.5 to 10 ml of fresh peripheral blood. Progressor patients were defined as those initially diagnosed with Graves' hyperthyroidism in whom ophthalmopathy developed during follow-up. Trizol reagent was used to extract total RNA, and RNA quality was then checked on an Agilent 2100 Bioanalyzer. Results the study describes overall, beyond this receptor: In validation, the model predicted progression to ophthalmopathy with around 71% sensitivity and 72% to 85% specificity, a median of roughly seven months before onset. In cross-validation, a model built on a 13 V-J signature told ophthalmopathy apart from stable hyperthyroidism with 85% to 90% sensitivity and around 84% specificity, and in testing the same model reached 80%/75%. No statistical method was used to set the sample size in advance, and investigators knew the group allocation. Most expanded thyroid clonotypes (frequency above 0.001) were also detected in blood, a finding suggesting that blood repertoires may reflect thyroid immune responses.

Cut back by 5 bases and 2 bases, the V and J ends lie 8 bases apart. The CDR3 measures 13 amino acids from cysteine to phenylalanine. This entry keeps only the CDR3 DNA: 39 bases, framed from base 1. CDR1 MNHEY and CDR2 SVGEGT were looked up in the germline V gene. For this clonotype: What this receptor recognizes is not known. No base-level quality is on record; no much larger clone is a single base apart.

The TCR beta CDR3 regions were amplified from RNA transcripts. The first round of RT-PCR for the TCR CDR3 was performed with the HTBI primer set and the Qiagen OneStep RT-PCR kit. Libraries were constructed in a second round of multiplex PCR, after which size selection and purification were carried out. Paired-end sequencing of the libraries was performed with 100 bp reads on an Illumina HiSeq2000. The paper's data handling went like this. Raw data were processed with SOAPnuke, discarding reads with adapters, uncalled bases, mean Phred below 15, or no exact constant-primer or identifier match. COPE v1.2.5 was used to merge high-quality paired reads, and clonotypes were defined as unique nucleotide sequences. Clonotypes were aligned to IMGT TRBV, TRBD and TRBJ reference segments using MiTCR v1.1. Only V-J combinations with frequency above 0.0001, covering 99% to 99.2% of repertoires, were analysed. The TCS score was defined as F50 (clonal expansion) divided by E x V (chaos), with BLOSUM62-based TCRdist calculated between CDR3 peptides within each V-J. Welch's t-statistics and random forest reduced around 550 V-J features to fewer than 15, which were used in a naive Bayes classifier (R e1071). TCRdb redid the processing of the public reads, applying fastp at Q25 and MiXCR, and retained in-frame beta chains. Each CDR3 protein appears once, grouped with its most common genes and DNA. Clone size and V and J calls follow TCRdb, not the original study. The sample includes some 600,000 distinct CDR3 sequences, with about 14% observed a single time. The top ten hold about 5.8% of the sample.

The sequence is built from TRBV6-2 or TRBV6-3 and TRBJ2-3, with no D gene named confidently. The sequence was obtained from a woman under 40 with Graves' hyperthyroidism that later progressed to Graves' ophthalmopathy. The specimen was blood. The CDR3 corresponds to CASSTGPTDTQYF. The nucleotide sequence reads TGTGCCAGCAGTACTGGGCCCACAGATACGCAGTATTTT.